This TCR beta chain originates from a study of T cells in localized non-small cell lung cancer. Findings and limits, study-wide: Uninvolved adjacent lung, not tumor, had the highest T cell clonality. Heterogeneity stays possible, as sequencing covered only one tumor region.

On this clone: Antigen specificity is unknown.

Sequencing used immunoSEQ multiplex PCR; TCRdb keeps in-frame clones, though not all of them. This sample has 25,000 to 35,000 clones; roughly nine tenths occur once, and the top ten carry 5.5% to 7%. The CDR3 sequence is 14 residues long. Germline values: CDR1 SGHDN, CDR2 FVKESK. V shed 1 base, J shed 12 bases, and the junction held 7 bases outside the gene matches. The rearrangement uses TRBV14 and TRBJ2-1, with 9 bases matching TRBD1. The sample in question was PBMCs, obtained before any cancer treatment. The receptor's source is a man between 40 and 70 years old with stage II lung adenocarcinoma. CDR3 amino acids: CASSQVVGTGRQFF. DNA of the CDR3: TGTGCCAGCAGCCAAGTGGTCGGGACAGGGAGGCAGTTCTTC.